This TCR beta chain was recovered during a study of cytomegalovirus exposure and HLA in healthy donors (dated by TCRdb to 2017 to 2019). Regarding the study in general: According to a later analysis, one platform produced both the approximately 110 validation repertoires and the roughly 640 repertoires of the first cohort. The study combined high-throughput TCR immunosequencing, statistical association of individual TCRs with disease status, and machine learning to predict cytomegalovirus infection status. A separate validation cohort of 100 to 150 different subjects was used in addition to the roughly 720-subject first cohort. The aim of the study was to test whether cataloging public T cell receptors could identify signatures of past pathogen exposure. Overall results and qualifications from the work: Across donors, most TCR sequences were observed very rarely, whereas some public TCRs were present in many individuals. The authors suggested that the approach could potentially be generalized to other disease states and immunological phenotypes. Of the cluster scores, about 94% were above 0 in a later analysis, which found that TCRs clustered in the first cohort also tended to co-occur in the 130 or so validation repertoires. All 120 or so repertoires were used to score co-occurrence in the validation cohort in a later analysis, because that analysis had no HLA typing for the cohort. The classifier was reported to diagnose cytomegalovirus status with high specificity and sensitivity in both the original cohort and the validation cohort. The study listed approximately 150 TCR beta chains as associated with cytomegalovirus. In vitro tests confirmed that a few of the cytomegalovirus-associated TCR beta chains recognize cytomegalovirus antigens.

The donors belonged to the validation cohort of 120 subjects, which was separate from the 666-subject first cohort. Library preparation used the immunoSEQ multiplex PCR assay. Concerning the study's data processing: To diagnose cytomegalovirus status from the catalog of TCR beta chain sequences, a statistical classification framework was built. What TCRdb holds here is the immuneACCESS table cut down to in-frame rearrangements. Part of the clones is not present; checked against another copy, under half of the missing clones reflect an unresolved V gene, and the others are unexplained. D and trimming were read from the DNA, whereas the V and J calls and clone size are those reported in that table. The sample data list approximately 54,000 clones, and roughly 87% of these were observed just once. Clones ranked in the top ten supply around 8% of the sample. Comments on this clone: What this receptor recognizes is not known. No much larger clonotype is one base removed from it; base qualities were not supplied.

The CDR3, cysteine through phenylalanine, is 14 amino acids long. Only CDR3 DNA remains: 42 bases, in frame from the first base. V is shortened by 2 bases, J by 1 base, and the region joining them spans 5 bases. From a lookup of the germline V gene, CDR1 and CDR2 are LGHNA and YSLEER. This TCR derives from a young woman in good health and CMV-seropositive. This chain is built from TRBV4-3 and TRBJ2-2; the D gene cannot be resolved reliably. Specimen: PBMCs. The nucleotides are TGCGCCAGCAGCCAAACCGGGAACACCGGGGAGCTGTTTTTT. This yields the protein CASSQTGNTGELFF.